Listed here are 9 T cell receptor beta chains from one sample, sequenced in a study of OX40 agonist ivuxolimab in advanced cancers. TCRdb's table, derived via immunoSEQ multiplex PCR, lists solely in-frame clones and lacks some. The sample contains about 61,000 clones, around 83% of which appear only once. Material: CD4+ or CD8+ T cells sorted from blood, obtained in a trial of the OX40 agonist ivuxolimab. The origin of the receptors is an adult with an advanced solid tumor such as melanoma, head and neck, liver or kidney cancer.

A few counts support this clone. This chain uses TRBV28 with TRBJ1-2; D call uncertain. There are 11 residues in the CDR3. Trimming pared 7 bases from V and 8 bases from J, leaving 11 bases between. CDR1 and CDR2 from the germline V gene are MDHEN and SYDVKM. CDR3 region: CASTAGRGYTF. In DNA, the CDR3 is TGTGCCAGCACGGCCGGACGGGGCTACACCTTC.

This clone has just one count. The chain couples TRBV27 to TRBJ2-7, with D tentatively TRBD1 or TRBD2 (7 bases each). Trimming pared 6 bases from V and 2 bases from J, leaving 20 bases between. The CDR3 runs 16 residues. Germline V gene lookup returns CDR1 MNHEY and CDR2 SMNVEV (reference sequence). CDR3 amino acids: CASSPYGQGGTYEQYF. The DNA of the CDR3 is TGTGCCAGCAGCCCATATGGCCAGGGGGGGACCTACGAGCAGTACTTC.

The chain recombines TRBV2 with TRBJ1-1, with 9 bases fitting TRBD1. Germline V lookup: CDR1 SNHLY, CDR2 FYNNEI. The CDR3 length is 15 residues. Trimming removed 4 bases from V and 7 bases from J; junction bases left unmatched: 10. CDR3 in DNA: TGTGCCAGCAGTGGGTGGGGACAGGGCTCCTTTGAAGCTTTCTTT. Encoded protein: CASSGWGQGSFEAFF.

The DNA of the CDR3 is TGCGCCAGCAGCATAGGACAGGGGAATCAGCCCCAGCATTTT. It codes for CASSIGQGNQPQHF. The V and J genes are TRBV5-1 and TRBJ1-5, with 9 nucleotides matching TRBD1. CDR1 and CDR2 from the germline V gene are SGHRS and YFSETQ. V lost 4 bases, J lost 4 bases, and 3 bases stayed unmatched. The CDR3 covers 14 residues.

This clone has only one observation. This chain connects TRBV27 to TRBJ2-1; TRBD2 matches 11 bases. Germline V gene sequence: CDR1 MNHEY, CDR2 SMNVEV (reference sequence). The CDR3 is 15 residues long. V lost 2 bases to trimming and J lost 4 bases; unmatched junction nucleotides: 1. CDR3 in DNA: TGTGCCAGCAGTTTACTAGCGGGGGGATACAATGAGCAGTTCTTC. This sequence encodes CASSLLAGGYNEQFF.

V is TRBV6-5 and J is TRBJ1-1, with a possible D match to TRBD1 (5 bases). The germline V gene has CDR1 MNHEY and CDR2 SVGAGI. The CDR3 has 15 amino acids. V gave up 7 bases and J gave up 0 bases, with 15 bases separating them. CDR3 sequence: CASTPAGLMNTEAFF. The CDR3 DNA follows: TGTGCCAGCACCCCCGCGGGACTAATGAACACTGAAGCTTTCTTT.

The chain is built from TRBV27 and TRBJ2-7; TRBD2 might be the D (5 bases). V gave up 8 bases and J gave up 5 bases, with 16 bases separating them. Germline V CDR1 and CDR2: MNHEY, SMNVEV (reference sequence). The CDR3 has 13 amino acids. The CDR3 here is CASGELGRDEQYF. Written as DNA, the CDR3 is TGTGCCAGCGGTGAGTTAGGGAGAGACGAGCAGTACTTC.

The chain is built from TRBV19 and TRBJ2-4; 8 bases align to TRBD2. V lost 8 bases to trimming and J lost 8 bases; unmatched junction nucleotides: 14. Germline-derived CDR1 and CDR2 are LNHDA and SQIVND (reference sequence). There are 15 residues in the CDR3. The CDR3 nucleotides are TGTGCCAGTCGGGAGGGTCCGGGGGTGATGGACATTCAGTACTTC. Translating it yields CASREGPGVMDIQYF.

The CDR3 nucleotides are TGTGCCAGCAGCCGCACAGGGTTCGCGCGCACAGATACGCAGTATTTT. Residues: CASSRTGFARTDTQYF. The V call is TRBV7-8, the J call TRBJ2-3; a possible D gene is TRBD1 (6 bases). The CDR3 loop spans 16 amino acids. Germline values: CDR1 SGHVS, CDR2 FQNEAQ. Trimming took off 5 bases at V and 1 base at J, with 16 bases between the two ends.